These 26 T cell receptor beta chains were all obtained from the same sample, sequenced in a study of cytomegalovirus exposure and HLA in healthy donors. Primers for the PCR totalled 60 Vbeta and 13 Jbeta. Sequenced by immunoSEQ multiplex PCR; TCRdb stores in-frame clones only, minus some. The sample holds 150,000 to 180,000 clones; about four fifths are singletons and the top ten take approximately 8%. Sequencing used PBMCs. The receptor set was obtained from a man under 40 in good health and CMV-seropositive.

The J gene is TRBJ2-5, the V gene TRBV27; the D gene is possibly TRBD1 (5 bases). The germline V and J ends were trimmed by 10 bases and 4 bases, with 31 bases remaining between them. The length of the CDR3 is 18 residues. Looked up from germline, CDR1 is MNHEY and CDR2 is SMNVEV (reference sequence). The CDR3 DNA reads TGTGCCAACCCTCTTGGTAGGAAAAAGGGGAACAGTCGAGAGACCCAGTACTTC. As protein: CANPLGRKKGNSRETQYF.

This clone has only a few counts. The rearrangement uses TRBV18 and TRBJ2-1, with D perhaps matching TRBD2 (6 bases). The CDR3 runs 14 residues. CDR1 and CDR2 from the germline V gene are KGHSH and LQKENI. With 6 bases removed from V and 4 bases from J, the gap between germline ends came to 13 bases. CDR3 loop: CASSPRLEYNEQFF. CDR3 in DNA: TGTGCCAGCTCGCCGAGACTAGAGTACAATGAGCAGTTCTTC.

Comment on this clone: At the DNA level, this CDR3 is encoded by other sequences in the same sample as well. The CDR3 DNA reads as TGTGCCAGCAGTTTAAGGGGTCTCGCCTACGAGCAGTACTTC. Protein product: CASSLRGLAYEQYF. The rearrangement uses TRBV27 and TRBJ2-7; D possibly corresponds to TRBD1 (5 bases). Germline V gene sequence: CDR1 MNHEY, CDR2 SMNVEV (reference sequence). CDR3 size: 14 residues. V lost 2 bases to trimming and J lost 2 bases, with 10 bases between them.

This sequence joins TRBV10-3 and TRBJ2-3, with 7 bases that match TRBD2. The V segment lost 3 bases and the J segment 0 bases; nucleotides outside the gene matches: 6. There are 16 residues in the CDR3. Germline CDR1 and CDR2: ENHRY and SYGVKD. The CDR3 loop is CAISDPGRGSTDTQYF. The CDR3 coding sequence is TGTGCCATCAGTGATCCGGGGCGGGGGAGCACAGATACGCAGTATTTT.

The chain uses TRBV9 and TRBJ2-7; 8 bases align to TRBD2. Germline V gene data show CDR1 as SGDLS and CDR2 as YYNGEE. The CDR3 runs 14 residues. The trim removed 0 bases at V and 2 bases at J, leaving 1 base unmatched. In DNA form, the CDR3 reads TGTGCCAGCAGCGTAGCGGGGGGGCCCTACGAGCAGTACTTC. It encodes CASSVAGGPYEQYF.

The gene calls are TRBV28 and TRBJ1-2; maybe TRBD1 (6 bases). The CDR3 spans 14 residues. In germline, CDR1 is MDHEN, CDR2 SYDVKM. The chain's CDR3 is CASLGGGFTYGYTF. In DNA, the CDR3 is TGTGCGTCGCTCGGGGGGGGCTTTACCTATGGCTACACCTTC.

CDR3 sequence: CASSESGDYGYTF. Written as DNA, the CDR3 is TGTGCCAGCAGTGAATCGGGGGACTATGGCTACACCTTC. The chain has TRBV6-1 and TRBJ1-2; D is perhaps TRBD1 (5 bases). V gave up 2 bases and J gave up 3 bases, with 7 bases separating them. CDR3 size: 13 residues. Germline V gene data show CDR1 as MNHNS and CDR2 as SASEGT.

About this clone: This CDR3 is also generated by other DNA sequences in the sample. CDR3 nucleotides: TGTGCCACCAGCGTACGGGGACAAGGAGGAGATACGCAGTATTTT. It is translated as CATSVRGQGGDTQYF. The J gene is TRBJ2-3, the V gene TRBV15, with D possibly matching TRBD1 (6 bases). CDR3 length equals 15 residues. Between the trimmed V and J ends, which lost 5 bases and 5 bases, there was a span of 17 bases. Germline-derived CDR1 and CDR2 are LNHNV and YYDKDF (reference sequence). Using reference TRBV15 and TRBJ2-3 for the parts outside the CDR3, the full variable domain is DAMVIQNPRYQVTQFGKPVTLSCSQTLNHNVMYWYQQKSSQAPKLLFHYYDKDFNNEADTPDNFQSRRPNTSFCFLDIRSPGLGDTAMYLCATSVRGQGGDTQYFGPGTRLTVL.

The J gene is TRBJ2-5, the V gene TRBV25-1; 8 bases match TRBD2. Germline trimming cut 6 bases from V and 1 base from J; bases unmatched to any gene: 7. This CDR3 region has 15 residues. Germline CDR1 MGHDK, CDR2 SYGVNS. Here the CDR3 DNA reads TGTGCCAGCAGACCGGGACTAGTTAGCCAAGAGACCCAGTACTTC. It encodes CASRPGLVSQETQYF.

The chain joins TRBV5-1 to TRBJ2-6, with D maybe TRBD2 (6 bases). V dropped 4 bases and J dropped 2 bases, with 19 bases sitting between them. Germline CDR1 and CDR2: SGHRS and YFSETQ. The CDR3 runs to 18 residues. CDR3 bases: TGCGCCAGCAGCGGATCCTCGGGACTGATCCCTGGGGCCAACGTCCTGACTTTC. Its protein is CASSGSSGLIPGANVLTF.

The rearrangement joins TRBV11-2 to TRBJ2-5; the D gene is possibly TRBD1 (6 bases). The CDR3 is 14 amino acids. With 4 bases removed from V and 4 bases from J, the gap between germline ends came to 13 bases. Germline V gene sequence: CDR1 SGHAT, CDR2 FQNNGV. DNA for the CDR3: TGTGCCAGCAGCTCGGCAGGGGTATTAGAGACCCAGTACTTC. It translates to CASSSAGVLETQYF.

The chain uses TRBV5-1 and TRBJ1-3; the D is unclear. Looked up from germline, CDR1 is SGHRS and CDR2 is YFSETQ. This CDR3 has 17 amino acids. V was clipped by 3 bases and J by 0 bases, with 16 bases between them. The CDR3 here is CASSSLGEGSSGNTIYF. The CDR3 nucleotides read TGCGCCAGCAGCTCCCTGGGAGAGGGTTCCTCTGGAAACACCATATATTTT.

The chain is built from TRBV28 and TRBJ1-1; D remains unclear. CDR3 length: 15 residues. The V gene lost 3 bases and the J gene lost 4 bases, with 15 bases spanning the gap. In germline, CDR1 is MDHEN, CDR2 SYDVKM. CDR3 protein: CASSLLNSGGTEAFF. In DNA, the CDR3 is TGTGCCAGCAGTTTGCTGAACAGTGGAGGCACTGAAGCTTTCTTT.

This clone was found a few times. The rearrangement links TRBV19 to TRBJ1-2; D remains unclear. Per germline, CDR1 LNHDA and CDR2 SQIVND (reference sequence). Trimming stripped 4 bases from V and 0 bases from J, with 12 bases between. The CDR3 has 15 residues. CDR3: CASSNRERANYGYTF. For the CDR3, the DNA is TGTGCCAGTAGTAACCGGGAAAGAGCTAACTATGGCTACACCTTC.

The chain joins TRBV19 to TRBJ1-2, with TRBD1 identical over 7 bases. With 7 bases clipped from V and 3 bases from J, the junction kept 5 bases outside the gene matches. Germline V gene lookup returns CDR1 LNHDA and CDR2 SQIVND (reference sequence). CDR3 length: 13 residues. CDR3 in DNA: TGTGCCAGTATGCGGACAGGAGACTATGGCTACACCTTC. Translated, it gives CASMRTGDYGYTF.

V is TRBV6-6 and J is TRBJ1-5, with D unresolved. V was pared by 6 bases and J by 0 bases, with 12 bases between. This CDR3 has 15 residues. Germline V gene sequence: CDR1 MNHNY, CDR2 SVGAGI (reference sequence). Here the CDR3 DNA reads TGTGCCAGCAGCCGAGTCCGTTATAGCAATCAGCCCCAGCATTTT. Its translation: CASSRVRYSNQPQHF.

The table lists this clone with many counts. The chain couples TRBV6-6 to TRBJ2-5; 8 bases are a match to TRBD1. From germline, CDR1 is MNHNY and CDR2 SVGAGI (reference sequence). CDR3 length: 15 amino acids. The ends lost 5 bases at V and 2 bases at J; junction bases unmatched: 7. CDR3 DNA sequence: TGTGCCAGCAGTCCGCCGGGACAGGCTCAAGAGACCCAGTACTTC. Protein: CASSPPGQAQETQYF.

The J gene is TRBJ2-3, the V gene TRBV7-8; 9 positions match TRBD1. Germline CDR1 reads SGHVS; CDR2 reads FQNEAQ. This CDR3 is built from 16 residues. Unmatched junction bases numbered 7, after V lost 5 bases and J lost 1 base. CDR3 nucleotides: TGTGCCAGCAGCGCCACAGGGGGCGCCGGCACAGATACGCAGTATTTT. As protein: CASSATGGAGTDTQYF. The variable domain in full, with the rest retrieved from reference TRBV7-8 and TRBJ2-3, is GAGVSQSPRYKVAKRGQDVALRCDPISGHVSLFWYQQALGQGPEFLTYFQNEAQLDKSGLPSDRFFAERPEGSVSTLKIQRTQQEDSAVYLCASSATGGAGTDTQYFGPGTRLTVL.

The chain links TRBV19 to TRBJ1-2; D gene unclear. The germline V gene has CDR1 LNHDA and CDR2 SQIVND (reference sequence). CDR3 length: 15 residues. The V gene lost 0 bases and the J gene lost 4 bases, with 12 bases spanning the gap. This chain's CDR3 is CASSIEKTAFYGYTF. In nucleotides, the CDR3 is TGTGCCAGTAGTATAGAAAAAACAGCCTTCTATGGCTACACCTTC.

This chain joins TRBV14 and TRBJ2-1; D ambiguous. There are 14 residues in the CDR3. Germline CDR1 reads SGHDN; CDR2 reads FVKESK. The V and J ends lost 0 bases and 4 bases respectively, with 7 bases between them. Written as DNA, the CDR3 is TGTGCCAGCAGCCAAGATGATAGATACAATGAGCAGTTCTTC. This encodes CASSQDDRYNEQFF.

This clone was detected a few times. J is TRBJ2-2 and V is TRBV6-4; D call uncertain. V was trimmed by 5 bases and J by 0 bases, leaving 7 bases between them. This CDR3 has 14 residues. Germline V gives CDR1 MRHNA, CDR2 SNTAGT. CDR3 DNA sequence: TGTGCCAGCAGTCGTGAGGCGAACACCGGGGAGCTGTTTTTT. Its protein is CASSREANTGELFF.

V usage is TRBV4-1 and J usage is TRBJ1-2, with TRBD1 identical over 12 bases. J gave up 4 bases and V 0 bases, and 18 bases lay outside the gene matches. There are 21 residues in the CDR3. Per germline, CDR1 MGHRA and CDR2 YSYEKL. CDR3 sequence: CASSQDYLGQGAIFRSYGYTF. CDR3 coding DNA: TGCGCCAGCAGCCAAGATTATCTGGGACAGGGGGCCATCTTTCGGAGCTATGGCTACACCTTC.

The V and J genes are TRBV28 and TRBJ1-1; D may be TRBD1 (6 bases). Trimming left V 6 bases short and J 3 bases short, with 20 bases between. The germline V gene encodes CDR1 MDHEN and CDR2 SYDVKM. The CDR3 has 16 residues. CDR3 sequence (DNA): TGTGCCAGCAGGGGGGCCGAGGCGGGCCGTTACACTGAAGCTTTCTTT. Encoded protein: CASRGAEAGRYTEAFF.

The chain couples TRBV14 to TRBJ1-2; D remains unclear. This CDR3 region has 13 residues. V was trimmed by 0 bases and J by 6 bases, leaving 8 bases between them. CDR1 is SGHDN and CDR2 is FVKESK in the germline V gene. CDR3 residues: CASSQEYGDGYTF. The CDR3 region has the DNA TGTGCCAGCAGCCAAGAATACGGGGATGGCTACACCTTC.

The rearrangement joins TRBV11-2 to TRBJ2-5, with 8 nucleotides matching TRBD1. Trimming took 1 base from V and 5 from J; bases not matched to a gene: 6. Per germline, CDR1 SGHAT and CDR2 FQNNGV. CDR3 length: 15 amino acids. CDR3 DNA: TGTGCCAGCAGCTTAGCAGGGGGCAGCATGGAGACCCAGTACTTC. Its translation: CASSLAGGSMETQYF.

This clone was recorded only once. The CDR3 here is CASSSYPRGLMTGANVLTF. The CDR3 DNA reads TGTGCCAGCAGCTCCTATCCTAGGGGGCTAATGACTGGGGCCAACGTCCTGACTTTC. The chain carries TRBV7-3 and TRBJ2-6; 7 nucleotides line up with TRBD1. V gave up 4 bases and J gave up 2 bases; unmatched junction bases: 14. Per germline, CDR1 SGHTA and CDR2 FQGTGA. CDR3 length: 19 residues.